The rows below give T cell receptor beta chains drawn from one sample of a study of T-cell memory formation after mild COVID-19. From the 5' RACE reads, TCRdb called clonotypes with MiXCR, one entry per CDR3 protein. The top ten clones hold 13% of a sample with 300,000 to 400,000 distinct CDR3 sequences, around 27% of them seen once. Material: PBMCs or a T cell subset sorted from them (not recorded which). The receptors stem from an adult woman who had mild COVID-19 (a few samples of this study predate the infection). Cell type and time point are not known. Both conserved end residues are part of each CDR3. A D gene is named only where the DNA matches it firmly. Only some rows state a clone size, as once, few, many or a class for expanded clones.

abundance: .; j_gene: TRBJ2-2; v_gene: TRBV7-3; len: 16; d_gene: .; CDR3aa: CASSLNSPANTGELFF; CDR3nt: TGTGCCAGCAGTCTAAACTCCCCCGCGAACACCGGGGAGCTGTTTTTT
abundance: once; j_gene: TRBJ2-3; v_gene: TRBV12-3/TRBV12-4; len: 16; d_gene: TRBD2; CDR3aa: CASSYGTSGGTDTQYF; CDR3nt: TGTGCCAGCAGTTACGGGACTAGCGGGGGAACAGATACGCAGTATTTT
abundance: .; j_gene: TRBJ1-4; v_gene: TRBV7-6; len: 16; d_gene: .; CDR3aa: CASSISVRTRNEKLFF; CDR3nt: TGTGCCAGCAGTATCTCGGTCCGGACGAGGAATGAAAAACTGTTTTTT
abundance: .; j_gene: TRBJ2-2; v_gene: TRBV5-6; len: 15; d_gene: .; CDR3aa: CASSLGWTNTGELFF; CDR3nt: TGTGCCAGCAGCTTGGGTTGGACTAACACCGGGGAGCTGTTTTTT
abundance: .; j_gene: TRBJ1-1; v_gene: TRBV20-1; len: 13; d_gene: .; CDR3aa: CSARTGTLFEAFF; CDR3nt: TGCAGTGCTAGAACCGGGACATTATTCGAAGCTTTCTTT
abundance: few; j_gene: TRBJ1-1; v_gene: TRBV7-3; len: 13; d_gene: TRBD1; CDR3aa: CASSSWTGTEAFF; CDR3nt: TGTGCCAGCAGCTCTTGGACAGGGACTGAAGCTTTCTTT
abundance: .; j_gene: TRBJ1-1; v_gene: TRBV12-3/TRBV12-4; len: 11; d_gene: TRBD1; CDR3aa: CASSVPGQPFF; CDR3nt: TGTGCCAGCAGCGTACCGGGACAGCCGTTCTTC
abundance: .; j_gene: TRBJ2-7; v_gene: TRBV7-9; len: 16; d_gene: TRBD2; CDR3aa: CASSSSTSVSSYEQYF; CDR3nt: TGTGCCAGCAGCTCCTCTACTAGCGTTAGCTCCTACGAGCAGTACTTC
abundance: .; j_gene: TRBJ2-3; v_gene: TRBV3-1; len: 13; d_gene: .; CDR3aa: CASSRQTTDTQYF; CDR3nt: TGTGCCAGCAGCCGGCAGACCACAGATACGCAGTATTTT
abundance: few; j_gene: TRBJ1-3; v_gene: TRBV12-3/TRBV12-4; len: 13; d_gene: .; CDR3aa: CASSLNRVNTIYF; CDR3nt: TGTGCCAGCAGTTTGAACAGGGTAAACACCATATATTTT
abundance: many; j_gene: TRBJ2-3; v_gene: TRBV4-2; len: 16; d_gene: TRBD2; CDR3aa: CASSPLAGGPRDTQYF; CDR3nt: TGTGCCAGCAGCCCATTAGCGGGGGGGCCTCGGGATACGCAGTATTTT
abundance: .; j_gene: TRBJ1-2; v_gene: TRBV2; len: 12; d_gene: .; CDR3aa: CASRGGSYGYTF; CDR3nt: TGTGCCAGCAGGGGCGGATCCTATGGCTACACCTTC
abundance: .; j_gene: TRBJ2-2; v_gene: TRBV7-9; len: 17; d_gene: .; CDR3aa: CASRGDRGSPTTGELFF; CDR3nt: TGTGCCAGCAGGGGAGATCGGGGGTCCCCGACCACCGGGGAGCTGTTTTTT
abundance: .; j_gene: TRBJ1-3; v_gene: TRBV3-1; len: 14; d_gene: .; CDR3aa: CASSRTGTGNTIYF; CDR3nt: TGTGCCAGCAGCCGCACGGGGACTGGAAACACCATATATTTT
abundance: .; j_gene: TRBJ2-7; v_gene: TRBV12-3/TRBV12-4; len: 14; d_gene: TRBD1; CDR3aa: CASSSDRDSYEQYF; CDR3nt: TGTGCCAGCAGCTCGGACAGGGACTCCTACGAGCAGTACTTC
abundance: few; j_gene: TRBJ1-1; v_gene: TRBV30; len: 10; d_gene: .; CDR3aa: CAWSVGAVTF; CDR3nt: TGTGCCTGGAGTGTTGGGGCCGTTACCTTT
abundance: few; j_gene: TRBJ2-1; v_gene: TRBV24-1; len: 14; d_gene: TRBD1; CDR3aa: CATSETGGYNEQFF; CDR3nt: TGTGCCACCAGTGAAACAGGGGGCTACAATGAGCAGTTCTTC
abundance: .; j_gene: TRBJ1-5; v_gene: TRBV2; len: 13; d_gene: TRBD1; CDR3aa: CASSVDRVSPQHF; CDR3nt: TGTGCCAGCAGTGTCGACAGGGTTTCGCCCCAGCATTTT
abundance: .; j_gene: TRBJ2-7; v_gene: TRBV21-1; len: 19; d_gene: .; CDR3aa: CASKQSQERGEGNTYEQYF; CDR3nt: TGTGCCAGCAAGCAAAGCCAGGAACGGGGAGAAGGAAACACCTACGAGCAGTACTTC
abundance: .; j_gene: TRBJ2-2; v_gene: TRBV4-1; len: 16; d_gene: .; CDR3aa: CASSQDGRGRTGELFF; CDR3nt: TGCGCCAGCAGCCAAGATGGCAGGGGTAGGACCGGGGAGCTGTTTTTT
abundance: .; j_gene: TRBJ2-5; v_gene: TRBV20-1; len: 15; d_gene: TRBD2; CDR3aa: CSALGERGLQETQYF; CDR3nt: TGCAGTGCCCTCGGGGAGCGGGGACTACAAGAGACCCAGTACTTC
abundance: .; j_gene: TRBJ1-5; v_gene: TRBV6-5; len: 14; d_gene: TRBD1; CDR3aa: CASRRARGQQPQHF; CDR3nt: TGTGCCAGCAGACGAGCCAGGGGGCAACAGCCCCAGCATTTT
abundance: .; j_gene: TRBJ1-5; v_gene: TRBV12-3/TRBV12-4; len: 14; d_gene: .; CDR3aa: CASSGSQLNQPQHF; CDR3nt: TGTGCCAGCAGTGGGTCACAGCTCAATCAGCCCCAGCATTTT
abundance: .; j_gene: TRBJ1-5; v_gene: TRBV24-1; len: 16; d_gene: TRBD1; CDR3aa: CATSVGTGGRNQPQHF; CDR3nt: TGTGCCACCAGTGTCGGAACAGGGGGACGCAATCAGCCCCAGCATTTT
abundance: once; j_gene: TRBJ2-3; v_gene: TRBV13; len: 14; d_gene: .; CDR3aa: CASSGRASTDTQYF; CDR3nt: TGTGCCAGCAGCGGACGAGCGAGCACAGATACGCAGTATTTT
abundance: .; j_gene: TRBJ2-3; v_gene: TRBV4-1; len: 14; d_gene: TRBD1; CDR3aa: CASSRQGERDTQYF; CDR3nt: TGCGCCAGCAGCAGACAGGGAGAGAGAGATACGCAGTATTTT
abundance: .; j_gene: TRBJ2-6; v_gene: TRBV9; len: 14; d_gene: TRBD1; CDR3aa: CASSVAWGQNVLTF; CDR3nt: TGTGCCAGCAGCGTAGCTTGGGGACAGAACGTCCTGACTTTC
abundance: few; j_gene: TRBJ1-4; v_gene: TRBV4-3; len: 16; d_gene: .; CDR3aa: CASSQDKGDLNEKLFF; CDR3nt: TGCGCCAGCAGCCAAGACAAGGGGGACTTAAATGAAAAACTGTTTTTT
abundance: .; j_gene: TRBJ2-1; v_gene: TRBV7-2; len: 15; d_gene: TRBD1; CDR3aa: CASSRDRGTYNEQFF; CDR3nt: TGTGCCAGCAGCCGGGACAGGGGTACTTACAATGAGCAGTTCTTC
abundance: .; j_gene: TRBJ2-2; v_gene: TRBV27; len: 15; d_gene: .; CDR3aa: CASRSDRSNTGELFF; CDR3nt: TGTGCCAGCCGCTCAGACAGGAGTAACACCGGGGAGCTGTTTTTT
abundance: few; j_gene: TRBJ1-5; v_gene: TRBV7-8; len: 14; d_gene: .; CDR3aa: CATYALIGNQPQHF; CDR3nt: TGTGCCACCTACGCTCTGATCGGCAATCAGCCCCAGCATTTT
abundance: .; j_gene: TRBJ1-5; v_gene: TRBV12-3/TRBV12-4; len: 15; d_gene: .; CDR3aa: CASTNGGYSNQPQHF; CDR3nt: TGTGCCAGCACCAATGGCGGTTATAGCAATCAGCCCCAGCATTTT
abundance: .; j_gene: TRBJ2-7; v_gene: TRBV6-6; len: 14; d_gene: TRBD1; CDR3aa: CASSRDRDIYEQYF; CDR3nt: TGTGCCAGCAGCCGGGACAGGGATATCTACGAGCAGTACTTC
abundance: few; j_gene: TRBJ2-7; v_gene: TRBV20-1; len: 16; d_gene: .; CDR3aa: CSARDDDRHPSYEQYF; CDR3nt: TGCAGTGCTAGAGACGATGACAGGCACCCTTCATACGAGCAGTACTTC
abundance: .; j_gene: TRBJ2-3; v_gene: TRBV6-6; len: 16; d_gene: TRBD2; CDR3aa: CATFPAGGDGTDTQYF; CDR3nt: TGTGCCACCTTCCCGGCGGGGGGCGACGGCACAGATACGCAGTATTTT
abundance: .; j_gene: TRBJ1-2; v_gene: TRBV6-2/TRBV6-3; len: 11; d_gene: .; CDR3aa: CASSLANLYTF; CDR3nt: TGTGCCAGCAGTTTGGCAAACCTCTACACCTTC
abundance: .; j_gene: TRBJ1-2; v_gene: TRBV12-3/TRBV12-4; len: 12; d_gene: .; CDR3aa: CASSDARYGYTF; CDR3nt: TGTGCCAGCAGTGATGCCCGCTATGGCTACACCTTC
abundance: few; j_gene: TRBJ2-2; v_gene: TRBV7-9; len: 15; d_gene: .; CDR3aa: CASPPGLLDTGELFF; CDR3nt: TGTGCCAGTCCGCCGGGACTTCTTGACACCGGGGAGCTGTTTTTT